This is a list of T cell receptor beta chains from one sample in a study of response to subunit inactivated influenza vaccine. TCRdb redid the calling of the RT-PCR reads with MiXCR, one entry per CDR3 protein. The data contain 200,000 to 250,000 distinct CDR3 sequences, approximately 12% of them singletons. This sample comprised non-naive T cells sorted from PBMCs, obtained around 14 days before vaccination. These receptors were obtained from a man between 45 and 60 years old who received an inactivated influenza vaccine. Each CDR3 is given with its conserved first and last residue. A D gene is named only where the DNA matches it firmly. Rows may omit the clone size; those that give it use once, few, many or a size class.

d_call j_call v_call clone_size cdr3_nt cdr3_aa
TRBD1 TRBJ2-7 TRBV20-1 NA TGCAGTGCTTTAGGGGGCAGGGACGGCGAGCAGTACTTC CSALGGRDGEQYF
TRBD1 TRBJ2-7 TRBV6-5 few TGTGCCAGCAGAGGACAGGTGACCTACGAGCAGTACTTC CASRGQVTYEQYF
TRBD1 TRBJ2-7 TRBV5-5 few TGTGCCAGCAGGACCTCTTTACAGGGGGGCGTACCGGCAGGGGACTTC CASRTSLQGGVPAGDF
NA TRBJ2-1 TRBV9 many TGTGCCAGCAGCGTAGAAGCGGGCGGCTACAATGAGCAGTTCTTC CASSVEAGGYNEQFF
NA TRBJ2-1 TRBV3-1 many TGTGCCAGCAGCCAAGTTGGGGAGGTAGTTGAGCAGTTCTTC CASSQVGEVVEQFF
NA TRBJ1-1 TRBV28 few TGTGCCAGCAGAAAGGGGCGAAATACTGAAGCTTTCTTT CASRKGRNTEAFF
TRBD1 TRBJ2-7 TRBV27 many TGTGCCAGCAGCCTCCCGGGACAGGGGTTCTACGAGCAGTACTTC CASSLPGQGFYEQYF
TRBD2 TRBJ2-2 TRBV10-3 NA TGTGCCATCAGAGGGACTAGCGGGAACACCGGGGAGCTGTTTTTT CAIRGTSGNTGELFF
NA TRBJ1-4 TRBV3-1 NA TGTGCCAGCAGCCAAATTAATGAAAAACTGTTTTTT CASSQINEKLFF
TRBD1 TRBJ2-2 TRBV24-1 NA TGTGCCACCAGTGATGCTGGGACAGGCGGTACCGGGGAGCTGTTTTTT CATSDAGTGGTGELFF
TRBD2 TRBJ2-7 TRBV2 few TGTGCCAGCAGGGGGGGTGGGACTAGCGGGAGCTACGAGCAGTACTTC CASRGGGTSGSYEQYF
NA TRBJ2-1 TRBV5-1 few TGCGCCAGCAGCTTCGACCGGGGTGAGCAGTTCTTC CASSFDRGEQFF
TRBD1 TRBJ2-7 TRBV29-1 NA TGCAGCGTGGGCCGGGACAGGGCCGAGCAGTACTTC CSVGRDRAEQYF
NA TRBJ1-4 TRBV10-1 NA TGCGCCAGCAGTGAAGATTTTTGGAGTGGAAAACTGTTTTTT CASSEDFWSGKLFF
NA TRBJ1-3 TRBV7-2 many TGTGCCAGCAGCTTACTACCTCTACAGGGAAGATCTGGAAACACCATATATTTT CASSLLPLQGRSGNTIYF
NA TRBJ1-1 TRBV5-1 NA TGCGCCAGCAGCCCCGTCCCCGTGGGGGGCATTTCTTTCTTT CASSPVPVGGISFF
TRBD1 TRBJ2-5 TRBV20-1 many TGCAGTGCTGGGACCTCCGGGACAGGGACATCAGAGACCCAGTACTTC CSAGTSGTGTSETQYF
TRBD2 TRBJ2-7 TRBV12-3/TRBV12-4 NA TGTGCCAGCAGTCCCTGGGGCGGGGGGTCCGGGGAGCAGTACTTC CASSPWGGGSGEQYF
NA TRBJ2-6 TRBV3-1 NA TGTGCCAGCAGCCAAGAGTTGGTGACTGGGGCCAACGTCCTGACTTTC CASSQELVTGANVLTF
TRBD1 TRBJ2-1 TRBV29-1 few TGCAGCGTCGCCCGGGACAGCAGGGGTAAACAGTTCTTC CSVARDSRGKQFF
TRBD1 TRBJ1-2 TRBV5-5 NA TGTGCCAGCAGTCGGGACAGGGGGCTTACTGGCTACACCTTC CASSRDRGLTGYTF
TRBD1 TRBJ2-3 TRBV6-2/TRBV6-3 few TGTGCCAGCAGCCTGGGACAGACTACGCAGTATTTT CASSLGQTTQYF
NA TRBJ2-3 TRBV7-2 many TGTGCCAGCAGCGTTCAGGGAGGAACGCTCACAGATACGCAGTATTTT CASSVQGGTLTDTQYF
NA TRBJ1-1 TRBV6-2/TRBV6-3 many TGTGCCAGCAGCCCGGGGCAGACTGAAGCTTTCTTT CASSPGQTEAFF
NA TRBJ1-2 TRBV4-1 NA TGCGCCAGCAGCCAAGTCCTTTCAGGGATAGGAGGGAGGGATGGCTACACCTTC CASSQVLSGIGGRDGYTF
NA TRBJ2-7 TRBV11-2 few TGTGCCAGCAGCTTAGCCTCAACTAGACACTCCTACGAGCAGTACTTC CASSLASTRHSYEQYF
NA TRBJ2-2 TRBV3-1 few TGTGCCAGCAGCCAAGATCCTTACACCGGGGAGCTGTTTTTT CASSQDPYTGELFF